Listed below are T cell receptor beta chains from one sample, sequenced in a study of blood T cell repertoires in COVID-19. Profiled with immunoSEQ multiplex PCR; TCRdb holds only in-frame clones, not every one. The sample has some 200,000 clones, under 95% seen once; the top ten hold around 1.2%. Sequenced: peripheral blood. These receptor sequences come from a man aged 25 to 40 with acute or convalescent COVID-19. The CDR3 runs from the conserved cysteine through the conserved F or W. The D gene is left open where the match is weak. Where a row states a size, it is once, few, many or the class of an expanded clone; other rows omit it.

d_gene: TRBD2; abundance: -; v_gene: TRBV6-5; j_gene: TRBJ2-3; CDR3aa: CASRDTSGWGYF; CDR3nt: TGTGCCAGCAGGGACACTAGCGGATGGGGGTATTTT
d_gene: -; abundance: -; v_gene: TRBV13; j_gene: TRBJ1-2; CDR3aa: CASSSYNDRLTGNGYTF; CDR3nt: TGTGCCAGCAGCTCTTACAACGACCGCTTAACAGGGAATGGCTACACCTTC
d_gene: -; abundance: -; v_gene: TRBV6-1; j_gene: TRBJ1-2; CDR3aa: CASSERGARFYGYTF; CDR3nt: TGTGCCAGCAGTGAACGGGGGGCGCGGTTCTATGGCTACACCTTC
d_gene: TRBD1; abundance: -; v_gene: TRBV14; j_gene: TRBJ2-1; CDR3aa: CASSRGQGHLNEQFF; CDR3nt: TGTGCCAGCAGTCGGGGACAGGGTCATTTAAATGAGCAGTTCTTC
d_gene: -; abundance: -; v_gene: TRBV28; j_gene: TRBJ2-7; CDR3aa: CASSFGLALNYEQYF; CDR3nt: TGTGCCAGCAGTTTTGGTCTAGCTTTAAACTACGAGCAGTACTTC
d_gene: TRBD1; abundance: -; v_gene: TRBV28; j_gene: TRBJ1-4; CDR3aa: CASSFGTGRGHEKLFF; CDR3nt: TGTGCCAGCAGTTTTGGGACAGGGAGGGGACATGAAAAACTGTTTTTT
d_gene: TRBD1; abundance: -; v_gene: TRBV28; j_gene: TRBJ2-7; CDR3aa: CASRAGGGYEQYF; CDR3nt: TGTGCCAGCCGAGCAGGGGGCGGCTACGAGCAGTACTTC
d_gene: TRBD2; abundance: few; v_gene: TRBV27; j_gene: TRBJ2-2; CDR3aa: CASRLSGVNTGELFF; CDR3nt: TGTGCCAGCAGACTTAGCGGGGTGAACACCGGGGAGCTGTTTTTT
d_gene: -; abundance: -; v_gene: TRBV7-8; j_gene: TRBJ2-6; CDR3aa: CASSLRGLANVLTF; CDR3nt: TGTGCCAGCAGCTTGCGAGGGTTGGCCAACGTCCTGACTTTC
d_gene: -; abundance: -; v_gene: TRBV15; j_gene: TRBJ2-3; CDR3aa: CATSRDQETTDTQYF; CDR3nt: TGTGCCACCAGCAGAGATCAGGAAACCACAGATACGCAGTATTTT
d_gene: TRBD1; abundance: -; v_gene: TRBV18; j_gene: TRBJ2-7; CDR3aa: CASSPTTGYEQYF; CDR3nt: TGTGCCAGCTCACCCACGACAGGGTACGAGCAGTACTTC
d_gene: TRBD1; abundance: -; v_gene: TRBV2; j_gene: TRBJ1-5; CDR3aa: CASSAGRGRRGNQPQHF; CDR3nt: TGTGCCAGCAGTGCGGGCAGGGGGCGTCGTGGCAATCAGCCCCAGCATTTT
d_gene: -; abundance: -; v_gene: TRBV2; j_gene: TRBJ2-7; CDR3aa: CASQLGTGAYEQYF; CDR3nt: TGTGCCAGCCAGCTCGGGACGGGAGCATACGAGCAGTACTTC
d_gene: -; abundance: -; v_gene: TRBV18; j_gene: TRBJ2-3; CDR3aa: CASSPRPGADTQYF; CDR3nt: TGTGCCAGCTCACCACGACCAGGGGCAGATACGCAGTATTTT
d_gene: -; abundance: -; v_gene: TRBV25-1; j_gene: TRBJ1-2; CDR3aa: CASSGTYYGYTF; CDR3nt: TGTGCCAGCAGTGGAACATACTATGGCTACACCTTC
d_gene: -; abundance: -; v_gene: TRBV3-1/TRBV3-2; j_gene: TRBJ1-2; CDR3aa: CASSQIRNYGYTF; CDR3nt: TGTGCCAGCAGCCAAATCAGGAATTATGGCTACACCTTC
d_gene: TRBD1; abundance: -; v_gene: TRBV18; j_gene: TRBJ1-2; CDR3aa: CASSPPSTGASYGYTF; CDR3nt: TGTGCCAGCTCACCACCCTCGACAGGGGCTAGCTATGGCTACACCTTC
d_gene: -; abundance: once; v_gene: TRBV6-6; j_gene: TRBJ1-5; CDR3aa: CASSSRQAGQPQHF; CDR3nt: TGTGCCAGCAGTTCTCGCCAGGCGGGTCAGCCCCAGCATTTT
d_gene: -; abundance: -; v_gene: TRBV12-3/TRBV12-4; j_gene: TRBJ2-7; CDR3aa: CASSRSGYEQYF; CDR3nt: TGTGCCAGCAGTCGCAGCGGCTACGAGCAGTACTTC
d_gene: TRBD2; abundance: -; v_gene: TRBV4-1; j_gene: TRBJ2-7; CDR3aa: CASSQGTSLTYEQYF; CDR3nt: TGCGCCAGCAGCCAAGGGACTAGCCTAACCTACGAGCAGTACTTC
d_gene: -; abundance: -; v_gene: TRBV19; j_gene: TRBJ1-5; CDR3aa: CASSVSRQPQHF; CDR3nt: TGTGCCAGTAGTGTCTCCAGGCAGCCCCAGCATTTT
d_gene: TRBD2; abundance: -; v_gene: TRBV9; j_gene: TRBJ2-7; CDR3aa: CASSVGSAGGPGDEQYF; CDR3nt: TGTGCCAGCAGCGTAGGTTCAGCGGGAGGGCCTGGGGACGAGCAGTACTTC
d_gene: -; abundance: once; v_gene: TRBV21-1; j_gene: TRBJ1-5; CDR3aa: CASSKGGGPSNQPQHF; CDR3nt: TGTGCCAGCAGCAAAGGGGGCGGACCTAGCAATCAGCCCCAGCATTTT
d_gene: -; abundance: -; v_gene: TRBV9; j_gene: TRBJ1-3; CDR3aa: CASSPYKGFRGNTIYF; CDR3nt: TGTGCCAGCAGCCCTTATAAGGGGTTCCGTGGAAACACCATATATTTT
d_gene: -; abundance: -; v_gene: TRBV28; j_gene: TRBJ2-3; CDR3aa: CASSLSGSGDTQYF; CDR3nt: TGTGCCAGCAGTTTGTCCGGGAGCGGAGATACGCAGTATTTT
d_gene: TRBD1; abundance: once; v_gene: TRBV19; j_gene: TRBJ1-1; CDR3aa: CASSYAGTGGTEAFF; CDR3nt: TGTGCCAGTAGTTACGCCGGGACAGGCGGCACTGAAGCTTTCTTT
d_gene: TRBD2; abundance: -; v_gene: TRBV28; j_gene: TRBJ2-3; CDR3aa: CASSTYSGTPDTQYF; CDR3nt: TGTGCCAGCAGTACGTATAGCGGGACCCCAGATACGCAGTATTTT
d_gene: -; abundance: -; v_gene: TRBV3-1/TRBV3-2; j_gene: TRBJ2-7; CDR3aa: CASSQRASAEQYF; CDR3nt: TGTGCCAGCAGCCAGCGCGCTAGCGCCGAGCAGTACTTC
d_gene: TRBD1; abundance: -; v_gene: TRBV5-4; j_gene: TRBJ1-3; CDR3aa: CASSPGTGINTIYF; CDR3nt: TGTGCCAGCAGCCCCGGGACAGGGATAAACACCATATATTTT
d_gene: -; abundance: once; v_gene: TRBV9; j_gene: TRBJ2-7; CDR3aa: CASSVGGPSYEQYF; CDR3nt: TGTGCCAGCAGCGTAGGGGGGCCCTCCTACGAGCAGTACTTC
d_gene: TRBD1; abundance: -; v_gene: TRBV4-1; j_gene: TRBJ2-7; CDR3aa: CASSPDRGYEQYF; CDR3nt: TGCGCCAGCAGCCCGGACAGGGGCTACGAGCAGTACTTC
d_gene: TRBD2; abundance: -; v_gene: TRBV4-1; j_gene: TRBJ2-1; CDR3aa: CATPQGRGGIFYNEQFF; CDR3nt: TGCGCCACCCCACAGGGGCGGGGGGGGATTTTCTACAATGAGCAGTTCTTC
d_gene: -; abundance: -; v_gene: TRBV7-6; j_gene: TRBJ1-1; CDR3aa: CASSLGGSEAFF; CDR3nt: TGTGCCAGCAGCTTAGGAGGCAGTGAAGCTTTCTTT
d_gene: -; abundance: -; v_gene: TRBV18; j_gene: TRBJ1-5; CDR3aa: CASSPAGGGNQPQHF; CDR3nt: TGTGCCAGCTCACCTGCGGGGGGAGGCAATCAGCCCCAGCATTTT
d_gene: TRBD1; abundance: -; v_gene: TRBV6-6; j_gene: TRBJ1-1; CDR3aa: CASHTGAGGSNTEAFF; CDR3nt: TGTGCCAGCCACACGGGGGCAGGGGGCAGTAACACTGAAGCTTTCTTT
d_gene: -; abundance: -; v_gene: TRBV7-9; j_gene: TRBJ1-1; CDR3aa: CASSPAGAMNTEAFF; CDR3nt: TGTGCCAGCAGCCCAGCAGGGGCCATGAACACTGAAGCTTTCTTT
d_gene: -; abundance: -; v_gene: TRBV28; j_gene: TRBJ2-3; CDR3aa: CASPSPLVSTDTQYF; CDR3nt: TGTGCCAGCCCGTCACCACTCGTTAGCACAGATACGCAGTATTTT
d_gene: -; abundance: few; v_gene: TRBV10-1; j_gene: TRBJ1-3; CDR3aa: CASRARGPAGNTIYF; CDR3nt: TGCGCCAGCAGAGCACGCGGGCCCGCTGGAAACACCATATATTTT
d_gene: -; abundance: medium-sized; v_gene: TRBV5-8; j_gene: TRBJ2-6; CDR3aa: CASSFTGANVLTF; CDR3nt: TGTGCCAGCAGCTTTACTGGGGCCAACGTCCTGACTTTC
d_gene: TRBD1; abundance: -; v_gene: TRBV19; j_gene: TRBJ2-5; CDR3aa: CASKATGGFQETQYF; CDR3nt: TGTGCCAGTAAGGCGACAGGGGGTTTTCAAGAGACCCAGTACTTC
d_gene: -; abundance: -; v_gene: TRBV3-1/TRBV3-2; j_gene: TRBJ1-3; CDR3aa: CASSLWASESGNTIYF; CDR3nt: TGTGCCAGCAGCCTCTGGGCATCAGAGTCTGGAAACACCATATATTTT